This entry features one TCR beta chain sequence. Its antigen is not known. The data were taken from a study of cytomegalovirus exposure and HLA in healthy donors. Study results and limitations: A few chains linked to CMV were shown in vitro to be specific for CMV antigens.

Trimming removed 1 base from V and 6 bases from J, with 10 bases in between. Germline V lookup: CDR1 SGHAT, CDR2 FQNNGV. The CDR3 runs to 14 residues. Sequenced by immunoSEQ multiplex PCR; TCRdb stores in-frame clones only, minus some. The repertoire holds approximately 150,000 clones, with approximately 86% as singletons. The material sequenced was PBMCs. The source is a man aged 18 to 30 in good health and CMV-seropositive. The chain combines TRBV11-2 with TRBJ2-1; TRBD2 might be the D (5 bases). The CDR3 sequence: CASSLVKSGNEQFF. CDR3 nucleotide sequence: TGTGCCAGCAGCTTAGTCAAAAGCGGCAATGAGCAGTTCTTC.